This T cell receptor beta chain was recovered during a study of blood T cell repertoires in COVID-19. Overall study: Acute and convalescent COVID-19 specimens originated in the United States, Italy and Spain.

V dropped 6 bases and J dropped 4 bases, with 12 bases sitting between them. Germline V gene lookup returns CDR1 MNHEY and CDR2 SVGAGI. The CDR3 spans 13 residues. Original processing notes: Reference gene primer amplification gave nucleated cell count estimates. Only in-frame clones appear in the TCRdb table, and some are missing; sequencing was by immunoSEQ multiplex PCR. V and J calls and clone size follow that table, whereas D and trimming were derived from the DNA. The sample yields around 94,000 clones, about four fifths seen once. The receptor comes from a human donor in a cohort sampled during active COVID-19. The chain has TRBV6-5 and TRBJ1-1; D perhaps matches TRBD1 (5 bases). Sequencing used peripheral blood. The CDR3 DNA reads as TGTGCCAGCAGCCCCCAGGGTTCCACTGAAGCTTTCTTT. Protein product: CASSPQGSTEAFF.